A selection of T cell receptor beta chains follows, all from one sample in a study of CD8 T cells in ankylosing spondylitis. TCRdb re-called the 5' RACE reads with MiXCR, one entry per CDR3 protein. The sample has 200,000 or so distinct CDR3 sequences, approximately 18% seen once. The sequenced sample consisted of blood, either unsorted or a sorted T cell fraction (not recorded which). Receptors originate from a male donor under 30 with ankylosing spondylitis or in good health (not recorded which). The CDR3 runs from the conserved cysteine through the conserved F or W. The D gene is left open where the match is weak. Clone size appears in some rows only: once, few, many, or a class for an expanded clone.

>TRBJ1-3|-|TRBV7-9|many
TGTGCCAGCAGCTTCACCGACTCTGGAAACACCATATATTTT
CASSFTDSGNTIYF
>TRBJ2-5|-|TRBV12-3/TRBV12-4|many
TGTGCCAGCAGCTTGAGGGCAGGGGGGTCTCAAGAGACCCAGTACTTC
CASSLRAGGSQETQYF
>TRBJ2-5|-|TRBV10-2|many
TGCGCCAGCAGTGAGCGGCTCGGGAAAGAGACCCAGTACTTC
CASSERLGKETQYF
>TRBJ2-1|-|TRBV5-5|many
TGTGCCAGCAGTCATAGTTTCGGAGAGCCCTACAATGAGCAGTTCTTC
CASSHSFGEPYNEQFF
>TRBJ2-5|TRBD1|TRBV11-3|few
TGTGCCAGCAGCTCACTCTCAGGGGGAAAAGAGACCCAGTACTTC
CASSSLSGGKETQYF
>TRBJ1-1|-|TRBV5-1|-
TGCGCCAGCAGCTTCGATTCAGGGTTAGGAACGGGGAACACTGAAGCTTTCTTT
CASSFDSGLGTGNTEAFF
>TRBJ2-1|-|TRBV29-1|-
TGCAGCGTGGGGGTGCGGTACAATGAGCAGTTCTTC
CSVGVRYNEQFF
>TRBJ2-2|-|TRBV28|many
TGTGCCAGCAGTTTTGGGGGGCAAGGCGGGGAGCTGTTTTTT
CASSFGGQGGELFF
>TRBJ2-1|-|TRBV12-3/TRBV12-4|-
TGTGCCAGCAGTTTAGCCCCGCGGTACAATGAGCAGTTCTTC
CASSLAPRYNEQFF
>TRBJ2-1|-|TRBV20-1|few
TGCAGTGCTCCCCGGGTCGATAATGAGCAGTTCTTC
CSAPRVDNEQFF
>TRBJ1-6|-|TRBV6-5|many
TGTGCCAGCAGTTACTCCCTGAGGAGCAGGAATTCACCCCTCCACTTT
CASSYSLRSRNSPLHF
>TRBJ1-1|TRBD1|TRBV29-1|-
TGCAGCGTGGGAACAGGGGCCTCCAGCACTGAAGCTTTCTTT
CSVGTGASSTEAFF
>TRBJ2-1|-|TRBV29-1|many
TGCAGCGTTGGAAACAATGAGCAGTTCTTC
CSVGNNEQFF
>TRBJ2-4|TRBD1|TRBV5-1|many
TGCGCCAGCAGCTTGGAACAGGGGAGAATTCAGTACTTC
CASSLEQGRIQYF
>TRBJ2-5|TRBD2|TRBV11-3|few
TGTGCCAGCAGCTTAGAAGATTCGGGAGTAGCGGGAGGGCGAGAGACCCAGTACTTC
CASSLEDSGVAGGRETQYF
>TRBJ2-1|TRBD2|TRBV4-3|-
TGCGCCAGCAGCCAAGACGCAACAACCGAGCGGGGCAGTTACAATGAGCAGTTCTTC
CASSQDATTERGSYNEQFF
>TRBJ2-1|-|TRBV5-6|many
TGTGCCAGCAGCTACAGACAGCTTAGCTCCTACAATGAGCAGTTCTTC
CASSYRQLSSYNEQFF
>TRBJ2-2|-|TRBV6-5|many
TGTGCCAGCAGTTACTCGGCCCTCTGGAACACCGGGGAGCTGTTTTTT
CASSYSALWNTGELFF
>TRBJ2-1|-|TRBV29-1|-
TGCAGCGTTGATAGGCTAGCTATCTACAATGAGCAGTTCTTC
CSVDRLAIYNEQFF
>TRBJ1-5|-|TRBV7-6|many
TGTGCCAGCAGCTTAGGGGACTACAATCAGCCCCAGCATTTT
CASSLGDYNQPQHF
>TRBJ2-2|-|TRBV29-1|few
TGCAGCGTTGAATACTTCGCGAACACCGGGGAGCTGTTTTTT
CSVEYFANTGELFF
>TRBJ2-3|TRBD2|TRBV20-1|many
TGCAGTGCTGGACTAGCCGGCTCCGGGGCAGATACGCAGTATTTT
CSAGLAGSGADTQYF
>TRBJ2-3|-|TRBV4-3|many
TGCGCCAGCAGCCAAGTTCAGGCCACAGATACGCAGTATTTT
CASSQVQATDTQYF
>TRBJ2-5|-|TRBV12-3/TRBV12-4|many
TGTGCCAGCAGTTTAATATTGGCTAAAGAGACCCAGTACTTC
CASSLILAKETQYF
>TRBJ2-5|TRBD1|TRBV27|few
TGTGCCAGCAGTTTATACCCCCTTAGGACAGGGGACCAAGAGACCCAGTACTTC
CASSLYPLRTGDQETQYF
>TRBJ2-3|-|TRBV29-1|many
TGCAGCGTTGAGGGCAGGTCCACAGATACGCAGTATTTT
CSVEGRSTDTQYF
>TRBJ2-3|TRBD1|TRBV6-5|many
TGTGCCAGCAGCCCCGGGACAGGGATACCAGATACGCAGTATTTT
CASSPGTGIPDTQYF
>TRBJ1-5|-|TRBV24-1|many
TGTGCCACCAGTGATTCCTATCAGCCCCAGCATTTT
CATSDSYQPQHF
>TRBJ2-3|TRBD2|TRBV6-2/TRBV6-3|many
TGTGCCAGCAGGGTCCTAGCGGACACAGATACGCAGTATTTT
CASRVLADTDTQYF
>TRBJ1-1|-|TRBV12-3/TRBV12-4|many
TGTGCCAGCAGTTTAGCGTCTCTCTTCGAAGCTTTCTTT
CASSLASLFEAFF
>TRBJ1-1|-|TRBV5-1|many
TGCGCCAGCAGCTTGGACCTTTGGGACACTGAAGCTTTCTTT
CASSLDLWDTEAFF
>TRBJ1-5|-|TRBV9|many
TGTGCCAGCGGGGGAGCGAATCAGCCCCAGCATTTT
CASGGANQPQHF
>TRBJ2-1|-|TRBV2|-
TGTGCCAGCTTTAATGGGGGTGTAAAGTTCTTC
CASFNGGVKFF
>TRBJ2-1|-|TRBV7-9|many
TGTGCCAGCAGCCCAGAGCTCGGTCTCAAGGGGTATGAGCAGTTCTTC
CASSPELGLKGYEQFF
>TRBJ1-5|TRBD1|TRBV20-1|many
TGCAGTGCTAGAGATAGCAGGGGGCAGAATCAGCCCCAGCATTTT
CSARDSRGQNQPQHF
>TRBJ2-3|TRBD2|TRBV10-3|many
TGTGCCGCGACGGCGGGAGGGCCAAATACGCAGTATTTT
CAATAGGPNTQYF
>TRBJ1-1|-|TRBV23-1|-
TGCGCCAGCCTTTTTTCAGGCGGGACTGAAGCTTTCTTT
CASLFSGGTEAFF
>TRBJ2-5|-|TRBV7-6|many
TGTGCCAGCAGCTTAGGTGTAGTCGGGGGACCGGATAAAGAGACCCAGTACTTC
CASSLGVVGGPDKETQYF
>TRBJ2-2|TRBD2|TRBV20-1|many
TGCAGTGCTAGGGGGACTAGCGGATACACCGGGGAGCTGTTTTTT
CSARGTSGYTGELFF
>TRBJ2-4|TRBD1|TRBV2|many
TGTGCCAGCAGTACCCCGGCAGGGGGCGCGGACATTCAGTACTTC
CASSTPAGGADIQYF
>TRBJ2-5|TRBD1|TRBV7-6|many
TGTGCCAGCAGCAAAACAGGGGCTGGGACCCAGTACTTC
CASSKTGAGTQYF
>TRBJ2-5|-|TRBV27|-
TGTGCCAGCAGTTCCTCTAGAACCCAAGAGACCCAGTACTTC
CASSSSRTQETQYF
>TRBJ2-3|TRBD1|TRBV5-1|many
TGCGCCAGCAGCTTAGGGACAGTCCCCTTTGATACGCAGTATTTT
CASSLGTVPFDTQYF
>TRBJ1-1|-|TRBV3-1|once
TGTGCCAGCAGCCAGTCGGGAGGGGTCACTGAAGCTTTCTTT
CASSQSGGVTEAFF
>TRBJ2-2|-|TRBV5-1|many
TGCGCCACCCGGGGAGATATCCCCGGGGAGCTGTTTTTT
CATRGDIPGELFF
>TRBJ2-1|TRBD1|TRBV11-3|-
TGTGCCAGCAGCAAAGGAGACAGGGTCTACAATGAGCAGTTCTTC
CASSKGDRVYNEQFF
>TRBJ2-2|-|TRBV7-6|many
TGTGCCAGCAGCTCTAGTGGGGGGGGACAGGACTACACCGGGGAGCTGTTTTTT
CASSSSGGGQDYTGELFF
>TRBJ2-2|-|TRBV25-1|-
TGTGCCAGTAGAGGGGATCCGAACACCGGGGAGCTGTTTTTT
CASRGDPNTGELFF
>TRBJ2-1|TRBD2|TRBV4-2|many
TGTGCCAGCAGCCCCGGACTAGCGGGAGGGTACAATGAGCAGTTCTTC
CASSPGLAGGYNEQFF
>TRBJ1-5|TRBD1|TRBV12-3/TRBV12-4|-
TGTGCCAGCAGTCTTAGACAGGGGGCGCTTAGCAATCAGCCCCAGCATTTT
CASSLRQGALSNQPQHF
>TRBJ1-4|-|TRBV7-6|-
TGTGCCAGCAGCTTAGTCGAGGCAACTAATGAAAAACTGTTTTTT
CASSLVEATNEKLFF
>TRBJ2-7|-|TRBV7-2|-
TGTGCCAGCAGCCTTACACATCAAATCTGGCGGAGCTCCTACGAGCAGTACTTC
CASSLTHQIWRSSYEQYF
>TRBJ2-1|TRBD2|TRBV5-1|many
TGCGCCAGCAGCCCGGGAGGACCCAAGCAGTTCTTC
CASSPGGPKQFF
>TRBJ2-1|-|TRBV18|few
TGTGCCAGCTCACCCGGTGATGGAGCCAATGAGCAGTTCTTC
CASSPGDGANEQFF
>TRBJ2-5|-|TRBV15|many
TGTGCCACCAGCAGAGATCGGGGGAGAGGGGAGACCCAGTACTTC
CATSRDRGRGETQYF
>TRBJ1-1|TRBD1|TRBV10-3|-
TGTGCCATCAGCGAACTAGGGGGACAGTCGAACACTGAAGCTTTCTTT
CAISELGGQSNTEAFF
>TRBJ1-1|-|TRBV13|many
TGTGCCAGCAGCTTTACAGGACAGAAGAACACTGAAGCTTTCTTT
CASSFTGQKNTEAFF
>TRBJ2-2|-|TRBV12-3/TRBV12-4|many
TGTGCCAGCAGTTTAGGGAGGGGGGGGCTTGGAACCGGGGAGCTGTTTTTT
CASSLGRGGLGTGELFF
>TRBJ2-7|-|TRBV29-1|many
TGCAGCGCCGTAACAGCCTACGAGCAGTACTTC
CSAVTAYEQYF
>TRBJ2-3|TRBD2|TRBV18|many
TGTGCCAGCTCACCACGCGAACTAGCGGACACAGATACGCAGTATTTT
CASSPRELADTDTQYF